One and the same sample provided the 20 T cell receptor beta chains below, sequenced in a study of blood T cells in healthy people across ages (dated by TCRdb to the mid-2010s). The library was made by 5' RACE. Sequencer: Illumina HiSeq 2500. A second PCR of about 6 to 11 cycles was run with a J-beta primer mix and a sample-barcoded 5' primer. TCRdb ran its own pipeline on the public reads, namely fastp trimming at Q25 and MiXCR clone calling, and kept in-frame beta chains. Each entry is one CDR3 protein sequence, shown with its most common DNA and genes. Present in this sample are around 1.5 million distinct CDR3 sequences, about 32% of which were seen just once. The ten largest clones represent over 9% of the sample. Sequences were obtained from blood. Receptors were obtained from a woman younger than 45 in good health.

The rearrangement joins TRBV20-1 to TRBJ2-2, with 7 bases fitting TRBD2. J was trimmed by 5 bases and V by 6 bases; bases with no gene match: 3. The V gene's germline CDR1 is DFQATT and CDR2 SNEGSKA (reference sequence). This CDR3 is 12 amino acids long. The CDR3 DNA follows: TGCAGTGCCGTGGGAGGGACCGGGGAGCTGTTTTTT. Amino acid sequence: CSAVGGTGELFF.

Ten or more counts support this clonotype. The CDR3 loop reads CSAKGLVYEQYF. The CDR3 nucleotides read TGCAGTGCTAAAGGACTGGTGTACGAGCAGTACTTC. The chain joins TRBV20-1 to TRBJ2-7; D might be TRBD2 (5 bases). The germline V and J ends were trimmed by 4 bases and 4 bases, with 11 bases remaining between them. The CDR3 contains 12 residues. The germline V gene encodes CDR1 DFQATT and CDR2 SNEGSKA (reference sequence).

The rearrangement joins TRBV11-1 to TRBJ2-3; weak D call: TRBD1 (5 bases). The V gene's germline CDR1 is SGHAT and CDR2 FQDESV (reference sequence). Trimming left V 2 bases short and J 4 bases short, with 13 bases between. The CDR3 runs 15 residues. CDR3 nucleotide sequence: TGTGCCAGCAGCTTACGACAGTTTTCGGCAGATACGCAGTATTTT. This translates into CASSLRQFSADTQYF. Variable domain in full (rest from reference TRBV11-1 and TRBJ2-3): EAEVAQSPRYKITEKSQAVAFWCDPISGHATLYWYRQILGQGPELLVQFQDESVVDDSQLPKDRFSAERLKGVDSTLKIQPAELGDSAMYLCASSLRQFSADTQYFGPGTRLTVL.

The chain employs TRBV20-1 and TRBJ2-3; tentatively, D is TRBD2 (6 bases). CDR1 is DFQATT and CDR2 is SNEGSKA in the germline V gene (reference sequence). V gave up 5 bases and J gave up 5 bases, with 17 bases separating them. The CDR3 runs 14 residues. CDR3 amino acids: CSAGPLERVDTQYF. CDR3 nucleotide sequence: TGCAGTGCTGGCCCCCTCGAGCGGGTAGATACGCAGTATTTT.

This clonotype was seen a handful of times. V is TRBV30 and J is TRBJ2-4, with D tentatively TRBD1 (5 bases). Between the trimmed V and J ends, which lost 2 bases and 2 bases, there was a span of 7 bases. Germline V CDR1 and CDR2: GTSNPN, SVGIG (reference sequence). The CDR3 spans 13 residues. CDR3 region: CAWSRGTKNIQYF. CDR3 nucleotides: TGTGCCTGGAGTAGGGGAACCAAAAACATTCAGTACTTC.

V is TRBV9 and J is TRBJ1-1; D gene unclear. Trimming took 1 base from V and 1 from J, leaving 5 bases between them. The CDR3 length is 13 residues. Germline V CDR1 and CDR2: SGDLS, YYNGEE. The CDR3 sequence is CASSVFKNTEAFF. DNA of the CDR3: TGTGCCAGCAGCGTATTTAAGAACACTGAAGCTTTCTTT.

This clonotype was picked up many times. The DNA of the CDR3 is TGCGCCAGCAGCCACCGTACTAGCGGGAGTGCTTACGAGCAGTACTTC. Translation gives CASSHRTSGSAYEQYF. J is TRBJ2-7 and V is TRBV4-1, with 11 bases identical to TRBD2. Trimming took 3 bases from V and 4 from J; bases not matched to a gene: 8. The CDR3 is 16 residues long. Germline V gives CDR1 MGHRA, CDR2 YSYEKL.

The chain carries TRBV20-1 and TRBJ2-5; D gene uncertain. The CDR3 covers 13 residues. Germline V gene data show CDR1 as DFQATT and CDR2 as SNEGSKA (reference sequence). V dropped 1 base and J dropped 5 bases, with 11 bases sitting between them. The CDR3 region is CSARVQAIETQYF. In nucleotides, the CDR3 is TGCAGTGCTAGAGTTCAAGCGATCGAGACCCAGTACTTC.

The chain carries TRBV6-2 or TRBV6-3 and TRBJ2-1, with TRBD1 identical over 9 bases. Trimming took 2 bases from V and 7 from J; bases not matched to a gene: 6. Per the germline V gene, CDR1 is MNHEY and CDR2 is SVGEGT. This CDR3 is 15 amino acids long. CDR3 sequence reads: CASSYTGTGTNEQFF. As DNA, the CDR3 is TGTGCCAGCAGTTACACCGGGACAGGGACTAATGAGCAGTTCTTC.

The chain couples TRBV4-1 to TRBJ2-7, with unresolved D. CDR1 and CDR2 (germline): MGHRA, YSYEKL. This CDR3 has 16 residues. V lost 0 bases and J lost 2, with 14 bases in between. The CDR3 DNA is TGCGCCAGCAGCCAAGAGGGGTTTGACATCCCCTACGAGCAGTACTTC. Its translation is CASSQEGFDIPYEQYF.

As to this clonotype: A much larger clone lies a single base off, so this may be a read error. The J gene is TRBJ2-3, the V gene TRBV7-2; D remains unclear. This CDR3 has 14 residues. Germline V lookup: CDR1 SGHTA, CDR2 FQGNSA. The CDR3 DNA reads TGTGCCGGCAGCTTAATTGCCCAAACAGATACGCAGTATTTT. Its translation is CAGSLIAQTDTQYF.

This clonotype was seen only a few times. The chain uses TRBV27 and TRBJ2-1, with TRBD1 matching over 8 bases. The CDR3 sequence is 15 residues long. Germline V gives CDR1 MNHEY, CDR2 SMNVEV (reference sequence). The junction had 5 bases not matched to a gene; V was cut back by 5 bases and J by 2 bases. CDR3 DNA: TGTGCCAGCAGTCCTAGGACAGGGACCTACAATGAGCAGTTCTTC. Protein product: CASSPRTGTYNEQFF.

A note on this clonotype: A junction boundary mismatches the germline segment, possibly from a read error. The chain carries TRBV7-9 and TRBJ2-2; TRBD1 might be the D (6 bases). The CDR3 has 13 residues. In germline, CDR1 is SEHNR, CDR2 FQNEAQ (reference sequence). This chain's CDR3 is CASSHQGPGEPFF. CDR3 coding DNA: TGTGCCAGCAGCCACCAGGGGCCTGGGGAGCCGTTTTTT.

The rearrangement links TRBV9 to TRBJ1-4; a weak D match, TRBD1 (6 bases). The CDR3 runs 14 residues. Looked up from germline, CDR1 is SGDLS and CDR2 is YYNGEE. The ends were cut back, 0 bases at V and 7 bases at J, with 10 bases in the middle. Here the CDR3 DNA reads TGTGCCAGCAGCGTAGGAGGGGGTACTGAAAAACTGTTTTTT. Protein: CASSVGGGTEKLFF.

Ten or more counts support this clonotype. This chain uses TRBV20-1 with TRBJ2-3; D remains unclear. Trimming left V 3 bases short and J 3 bases short, with 4 bases between. CDR3 length equals 11 residues. CDR1 is DFQATT, CDR2 SNEGSKA, per germline (reference sequence). Here the CDR3 reads CSARWTDTQYF. For the CDR3, the DNA is TGCAGTGCTAGGTGGACAGATACGCAGTATTTT.

This chain joins TRBV6-5 and TRBJ2-2; 8 nucleotides agree with TRBD1. Per germline, CDR1 MNHEY and CDR2 SVGAGI. The CDR3 is 15 amino acids. The V and J ends lost 6 bases and 0 bases, in that order; junction bases with no gene match: 3. The CDR3 sequence: CASRKTGANTGELFF. The CDR3 DNA follows: TGTGCCAGCAGAAAGACAGGGGCGAACACCGGGGAGCTGTTTTTT.

The chain couples TRBV10-3 to TRBJ2-1; 10 bases fit TRBD1. The CDR3 runs 16 residues. Germline CDR1 reads ENHRY; CDR2 reads SYGVKD. V lost 2 bases, J lost 7 bases, and 8 bases stayed unmatched. Here the CDR3 DNA reads TGTGCCATCAGTGAGGGGGACAGGGGAAGACGTAATGAGCAGTTCTTC. This gives the protein CAISEGDRGRRNEQFF.

This clonotype was seen a handful of times. The V gene is TRBV9, the J gene TRBJ2-2, with D tentatively TRBD1 (5 bases). Trimming stripped 3 bases from V and 0 bases from J, with 12 bases between. CDR1 and CDR2 from the germline V gene are SGDLS and YYNGEE. The CDR3 loop spans 16 amino acids. The CDR3 DNA reads as TGTGCCAGCAGCGCCTTGGGGCAGTCGAACACCGGGGAGCTGTTTTTT. Amino acids: CASSALGQSNTGELFF. Full variable domain (remainder filled in from reference TRBV9 and TRBJ2-2): DSGVTQTPKHLITATGQRVTLRCSPRSGDLSVYWYQQSLDQGLQFLIQYYNGEERAKGNILERFSAQQFPDLHSELNLSSLELGDSALYFCASSALGQSNTGELFFGEGSRLTVL.

Concerning this clonotype itself: A much larger clone lies one base from this, so it may be a read error. The rearrangement links TRBV3-1 to TRBJ2-3, with 12 bases matching TRBD2. The CDR3 is 15 residues long. Looked up from germline, CDR1 is LGHDT and CDR2 is YNNKEL (reference sequence). J gave up 5 bases and V 0 bases, and 0 bases lay outside the gene matches. CDR3 sequence: CASSQETSGGDTQYF. In DNA form, the CDR3 reads TGTGCCAGCAGCCAAGAGACTAGCGGGGGAGATACGCAGTATTTT.

J is TRBJ2-7 and V is TRBV6-1, with D perhaps TRBD1 or TRBD2 (5 bases each). With 2 bases removed from V and 0 bases from J, the gap between germline ends came to 17 bases. The CDR3 has 17 residues. CDR1 and CDR2 (germline): MNHNS, SASEGT. CDR3 sequence: CASSERMVGGSSYEQYF. Written as DNA, the CDR3 is TGTGCCAGCAGTGAAAGAATGGTTGGGGGTAGCTCCTACGAGCAGTACTTC.